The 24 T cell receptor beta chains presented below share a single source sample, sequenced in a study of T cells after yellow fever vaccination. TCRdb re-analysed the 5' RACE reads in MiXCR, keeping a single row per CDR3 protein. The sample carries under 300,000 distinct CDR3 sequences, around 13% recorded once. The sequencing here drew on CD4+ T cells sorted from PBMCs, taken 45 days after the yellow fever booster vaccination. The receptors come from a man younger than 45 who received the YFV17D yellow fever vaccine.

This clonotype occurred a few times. DNA of the CDR3: TGTGCCAGCAGTGAAGCGCCCGGGTATGGCTACACCTTC. It encodes CASSEAPGYGYTF. The chain carries TRBV2 and TRBJ1-2; D gene uncertain. This CDR3 region has 13 residues. Germline V gene sequence: CDR1 SNHLY, CDR2 FYNNEI. The V and J ends lost 0 bases and 5 bases respectively, with 7 bases between them.

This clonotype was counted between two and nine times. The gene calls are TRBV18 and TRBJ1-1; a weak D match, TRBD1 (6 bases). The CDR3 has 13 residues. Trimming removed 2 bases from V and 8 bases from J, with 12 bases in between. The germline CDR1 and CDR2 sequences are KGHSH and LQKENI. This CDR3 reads CASSPATGREAFF. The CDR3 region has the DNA TGTGCCAGCTCACCAGCCACAGGGCGAGAAGCTTTCTTT.

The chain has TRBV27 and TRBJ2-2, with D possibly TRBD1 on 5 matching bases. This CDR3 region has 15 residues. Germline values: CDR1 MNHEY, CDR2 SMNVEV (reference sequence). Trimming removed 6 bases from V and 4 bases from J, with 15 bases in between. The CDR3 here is CASRQWGVRTGELFF. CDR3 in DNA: TGTGCCAGCAGGCAATGGGGCGTTCGCACCGGGGAGCTGTTTTTT.

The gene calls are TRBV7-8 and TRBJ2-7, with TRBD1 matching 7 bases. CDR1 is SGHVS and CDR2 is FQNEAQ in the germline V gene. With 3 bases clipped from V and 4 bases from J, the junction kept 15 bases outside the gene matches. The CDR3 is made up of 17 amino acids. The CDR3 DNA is TGTGCCAGCAGCTTCGGGACAGCTACATACTTAAGTTACGAGCAGTACTTC. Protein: CASSFGTATYLSYEQYF. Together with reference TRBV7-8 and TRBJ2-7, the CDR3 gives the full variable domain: GAGVSQSPRYKVAKRGQDVALRCDPISGHVSLFWYQQALGQGPEFLTYFQNEAQLDKSGLPSDRFFAERPEGSVSTLKIQRTQQEDSAVYLCASSFGTATYLSYEQYFGPGTRLTVT.

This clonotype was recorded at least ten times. The CDR3 loop reads CASSLRRERGEQFF. CDR3 bases: TGTGCCAGCAGCTTAAGGCGGGAGCGGGGTGAGCAGTTCTTC. The chain uses TRBV7-6 and TRBJ2-1; 7 bases are a match to TRBD2. The CDR3 is made up of 14 amino acids. The ends lost 2 bases at V and 9 bases at J; junction bases unmatched: 7. Germline V lookup: CDR1 SGHVS, CDR2 FNYEAQ.

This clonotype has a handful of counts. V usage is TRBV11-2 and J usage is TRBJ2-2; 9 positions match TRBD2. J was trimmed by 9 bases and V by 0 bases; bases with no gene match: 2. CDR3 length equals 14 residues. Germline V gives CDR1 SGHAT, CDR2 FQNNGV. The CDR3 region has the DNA TGTGCCAGCAGCTTAGATCCTAGCGGGAGGGAGCTGTTTTTT. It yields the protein CASSLDPSGRELFF.

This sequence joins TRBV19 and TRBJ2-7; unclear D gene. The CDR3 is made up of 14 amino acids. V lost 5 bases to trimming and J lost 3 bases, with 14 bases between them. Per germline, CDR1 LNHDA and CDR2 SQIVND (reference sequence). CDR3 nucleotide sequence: TGTGCCAGTAGTCGTGACAACAACCGCTACGAGCAGTACTTC. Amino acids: CASSRDNNRYEQYF.

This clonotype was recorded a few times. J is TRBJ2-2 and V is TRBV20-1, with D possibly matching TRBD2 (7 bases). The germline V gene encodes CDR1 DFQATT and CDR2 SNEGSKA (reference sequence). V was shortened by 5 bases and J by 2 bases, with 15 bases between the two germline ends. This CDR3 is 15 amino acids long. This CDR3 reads CSARGGGPNTGELFF. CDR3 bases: TGCAGTGCTCGAGGGGGGGGACCAAACACCGGGGAGCTGTTTTTT.

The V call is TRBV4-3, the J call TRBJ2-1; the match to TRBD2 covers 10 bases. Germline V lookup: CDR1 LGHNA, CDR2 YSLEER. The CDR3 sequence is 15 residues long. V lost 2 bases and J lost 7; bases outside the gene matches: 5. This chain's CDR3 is CASSQLAGVVNEQFF. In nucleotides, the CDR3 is TGCGCCAGCAGCCAACTAGCGGGAGTTGTTAATGAGCAGTTCTTC.

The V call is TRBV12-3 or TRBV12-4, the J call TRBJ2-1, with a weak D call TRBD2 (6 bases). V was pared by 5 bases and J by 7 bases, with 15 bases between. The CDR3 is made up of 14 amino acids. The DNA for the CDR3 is TGTGCCAGCAGTGGCCAGGACTACTTTAATGAGCAGTTCTTC. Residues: CASSGQDYFNEQFF.

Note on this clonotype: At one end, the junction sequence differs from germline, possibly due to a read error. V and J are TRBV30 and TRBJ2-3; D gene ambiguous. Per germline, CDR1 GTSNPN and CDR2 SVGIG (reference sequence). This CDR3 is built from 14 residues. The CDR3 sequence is CAWSHNGGTDTQYF. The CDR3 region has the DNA TGTGCCTGGAGTCACAACGGCGGCACGGATACGCAGTATTTT.

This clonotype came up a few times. This CDR3 is CASSDTGYGYTF. The CDR3 coding sequence is TGTGCCAGCAGTGATACAGGGTATGGCTACACCTTC. The rearrangement joins TRBV12-3 or TRBV12-4 to TRBJ1-2, with TRBD1 as a possible D gene (6 bases). The V end was cut by 5 bases, the J end by 5 bases, with 9 bases between. There are 12 residues in the CDR3.

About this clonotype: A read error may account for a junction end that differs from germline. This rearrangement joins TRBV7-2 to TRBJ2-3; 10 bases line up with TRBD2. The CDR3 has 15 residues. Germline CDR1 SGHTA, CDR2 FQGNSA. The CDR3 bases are TGTGCCAGCACTGATAGAGCGGGGGGGCGAGATGCGCAGTATTTT. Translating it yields CASTDRAGGRDAQYF.

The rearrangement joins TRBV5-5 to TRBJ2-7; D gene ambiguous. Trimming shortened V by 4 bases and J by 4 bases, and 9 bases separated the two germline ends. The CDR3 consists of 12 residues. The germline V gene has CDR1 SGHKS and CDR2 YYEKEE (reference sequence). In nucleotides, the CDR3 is TGTGCCAGCAGCGGATCCCGATACGAGCAGTACTTC. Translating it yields CASSGSRYEQYF.

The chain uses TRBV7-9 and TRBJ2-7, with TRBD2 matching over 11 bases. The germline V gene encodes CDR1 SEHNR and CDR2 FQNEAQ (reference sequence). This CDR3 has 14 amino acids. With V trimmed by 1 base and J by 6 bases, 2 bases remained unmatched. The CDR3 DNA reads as TGTGCCAGCAGCTTAGGACTAGCGGGAAGCGAGCAGTACTTC. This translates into CASSLGLAGSEQYF. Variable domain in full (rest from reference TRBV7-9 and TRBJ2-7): DTGVSQNPRHKITKRGQNVTFRCDPISEHNRLYWYRQTLGQGPEFLTYFQNEAQLEKSRLLSDRFSAERPKGSFSTLEIQRTEQGDSAMYLCASSLGLAGSEQYFGPGTRLTVT.

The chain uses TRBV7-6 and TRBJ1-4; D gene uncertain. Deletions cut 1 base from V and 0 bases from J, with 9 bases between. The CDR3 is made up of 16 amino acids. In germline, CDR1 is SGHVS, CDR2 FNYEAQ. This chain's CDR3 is CASSLGRPATNEKLFF. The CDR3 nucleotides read TGTGCCAGCAGCTTAGGCAGGCCTGCAACTAATGAAAAACTGTTTTTT.

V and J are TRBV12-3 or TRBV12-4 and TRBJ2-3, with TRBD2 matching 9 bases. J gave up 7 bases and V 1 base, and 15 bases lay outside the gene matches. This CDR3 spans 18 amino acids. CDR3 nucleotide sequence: TGTGCCAGCAGTTTAGGTCCGGCCGGGCTAGCGGGATCGAATACGCAGTATTTT. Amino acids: CASSLGPAGLAGSNTQYF.

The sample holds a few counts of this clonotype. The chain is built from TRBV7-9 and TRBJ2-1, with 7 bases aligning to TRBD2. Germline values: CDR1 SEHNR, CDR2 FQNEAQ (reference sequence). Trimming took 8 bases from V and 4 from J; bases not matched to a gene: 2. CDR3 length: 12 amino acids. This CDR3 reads CASELAYNEQFF. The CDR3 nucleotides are TGTGCCAGCGAACTAGCGTACAATGAGCAGTTCTTC.

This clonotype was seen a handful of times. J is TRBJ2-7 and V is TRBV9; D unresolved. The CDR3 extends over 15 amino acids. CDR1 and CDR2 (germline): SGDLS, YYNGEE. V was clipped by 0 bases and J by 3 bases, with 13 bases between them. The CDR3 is CASSVEADHLYEQYF. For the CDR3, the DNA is TGTGCCAGCAGCGTAGAAGCAGACCACCTCTACGAGCAGTACTTC.

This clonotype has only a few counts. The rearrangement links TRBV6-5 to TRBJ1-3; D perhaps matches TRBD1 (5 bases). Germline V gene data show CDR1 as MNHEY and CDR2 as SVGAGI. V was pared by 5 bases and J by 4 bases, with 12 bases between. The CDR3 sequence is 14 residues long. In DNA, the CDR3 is TGTGCCAGCAGTACCGGGACTACGGGAAACACCATATATTTT. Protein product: CASSTGTTGNTIYF.

The CDR3 nucleotides read TGCGCCAGCAGCCAAGTCGGCACAGGGGGCGAAAAACTGTTTTTT. Translated, it gives CASSQVGTGGEKLFF. This chain links TRBV4-3 with TRBJ1-4, with 9 bases lining up with TRBD1. The CDR3 length is 15 residues. V lost 1 base and J lost 8; bases outside the gene matches: 5. Germline V gene lookup returns CDR1 LGHNA and CDR2 YSLEER.

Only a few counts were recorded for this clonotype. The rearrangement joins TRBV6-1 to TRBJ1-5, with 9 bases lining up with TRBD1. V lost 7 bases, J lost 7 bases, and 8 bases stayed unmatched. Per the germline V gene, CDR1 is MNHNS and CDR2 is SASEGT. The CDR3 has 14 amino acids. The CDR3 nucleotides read TGTGCCAGCACTCGAACAGGGGGCAGGCAGCCCCAGCATTTT. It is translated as CASTRTGGRQPQHF.

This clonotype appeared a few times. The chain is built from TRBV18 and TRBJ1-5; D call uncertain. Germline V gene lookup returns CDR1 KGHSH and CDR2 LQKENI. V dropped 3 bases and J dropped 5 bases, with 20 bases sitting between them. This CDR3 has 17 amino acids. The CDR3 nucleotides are TGTGCCAGCTCACCCTACCTCAATAGGGAAGGAGATCAGCCCCAGCATTTT. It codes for CASSPYLNREGDQPQHF.

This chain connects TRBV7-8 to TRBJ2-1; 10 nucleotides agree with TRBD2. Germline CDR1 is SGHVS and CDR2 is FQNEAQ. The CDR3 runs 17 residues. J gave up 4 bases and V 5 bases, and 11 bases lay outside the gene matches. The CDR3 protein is CASSLQSIAGGYNEQFF. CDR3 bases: TGTGCCAGCAGCCTCCAATCCATAGCGGGAGGATACAATGAGCAGTTCTTC.